This TCR beta chain was sequenced in a study of blood T cell repertoires in COVID-19. Study-wide background: COVID-19 samples from acute and convalescent phases originated in the United States, Italy and Spain.

This table comes from immunoSEQ multiplex PCR, and its TCRdb copy is limited to in-frame clones, with some not included. The data hold 200,000 to 300,000 clones, with around 89% observed a single time. The CDR3 has 16 residues. Germline V gene lookup returns CDR1 KGHSH and CDR2 LQKENI. V lost 0 bases to trimming and J lost 3 bases, with 11 bases between them. The study recruited people aged 18 to 89 years across 20 to 30 US areas. This chain connects TRBV18 to TRBJ1-4; D remains ambiguous. The clonotype originates from a woman in her twenties or thirties who had recovered from COVID-19. The sample was PBMCs or T cells enriched from blood (not recorded which). The CDR3 nucleotides are TGTGCCAGCTCACCACCCGGGGATTTAGCTAATGAAAAACTGTTTTTT. This codes for CASSPPGDLANEKLFF.